The TCR beta chain described here comes from a study of T cell responses to AZD1222 COVID-19 vaccine. Study-level findings and limits: Reportedly, nearly half of unique spike TCRs recognized epitopes outside B.1.351/B.1.1.7 mutations. Increases in Spike-specific TCR breadth and depth were seen after two AZD1222 doses.

This CDR3 has 15 residues. In germline, CDR1 is MNHEY, CDR2 SVGAGI. Trimming removed 2 bases from V and 7 bases from J, with 18 bases in between. With regard to this clone: Its target is not known.

Here immunoSEQ multiplex PCR was the method, and the copy in TCRdb shows in-frame clones only, minus some. The table includes about 180,000 clones, 80% to 90% detected once. This sequence was found in an adult in good health. V gene TRBV6-5 combines with J gene TRBJ2-7; D might be TRBD1 (6 bases). The specimen comprised peripheral blood, sampled on day 0 of AZD1222 vaccination. Here the CDR3 reads CASSYQGQPAWEQYF. CDR3 DNA: TGTGCCAGCAGTTACCAAGGACAGCCCGCCTGGGAGCAGTACTTC.